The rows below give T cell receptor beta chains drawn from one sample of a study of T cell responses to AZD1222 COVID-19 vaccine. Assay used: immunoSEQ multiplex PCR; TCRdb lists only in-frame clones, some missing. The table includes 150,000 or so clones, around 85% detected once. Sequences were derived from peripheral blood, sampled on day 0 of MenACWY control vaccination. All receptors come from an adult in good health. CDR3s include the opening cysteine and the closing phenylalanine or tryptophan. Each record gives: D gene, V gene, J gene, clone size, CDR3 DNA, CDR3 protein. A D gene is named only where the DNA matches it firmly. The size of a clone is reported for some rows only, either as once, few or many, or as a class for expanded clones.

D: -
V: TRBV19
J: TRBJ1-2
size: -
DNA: TGTGCCAGTAGTGTACCCAACCGGGGCTATGGCTACACCTTC
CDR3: CASSVPNRGYGYTF

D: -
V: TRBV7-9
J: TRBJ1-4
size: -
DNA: TGTGCCAGCAGCTTATCCAGGGGATTTTCAACTAATGAAAAACTGTTTTTT
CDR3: CASSLSRGFSTNEKLFF

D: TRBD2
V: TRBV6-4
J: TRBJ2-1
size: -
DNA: TGTGCCAGCAGTATAAGCGGGGGGGGTTACGATGAGCAGTTCTTC
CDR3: CASSISGGGYDEQFF

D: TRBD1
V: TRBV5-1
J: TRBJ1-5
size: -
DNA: TGCGCCAGCGCCATGGGGACAGCTAATCAGCCCCAGCATTTT
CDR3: CASAMGTANQPQHF

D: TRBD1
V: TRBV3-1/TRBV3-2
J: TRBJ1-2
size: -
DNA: TGTGCCAGCAGCCAAGGTTCCAGGGGGCCTGGCTACACCTTC
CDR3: CASSQGSRGPGYTF

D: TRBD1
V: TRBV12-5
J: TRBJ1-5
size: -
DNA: TGTGCTAGTGGTTTACAGGGGGTGATTAGCCAGCCCCAGCATTTT
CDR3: CASGLQGVISQPQHF

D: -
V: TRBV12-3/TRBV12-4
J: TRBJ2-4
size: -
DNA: TGTGCCAGCAGTGAGAGAAACATTCAGTACTTC
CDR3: CASSERNIQYF

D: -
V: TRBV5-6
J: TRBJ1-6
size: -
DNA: TGTGCCAGCAGCTTGGCCGGGGGGGATTCACCCCTCCACTTT
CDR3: CASSLAGGDSPLHF

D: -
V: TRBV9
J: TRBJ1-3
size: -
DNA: TGTGCCAGCAGCGTAGCTTTGGGGAACACCATATATTTT
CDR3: CASSVALGNTIYF

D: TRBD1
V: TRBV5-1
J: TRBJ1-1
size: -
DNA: TGCGCCAGCATCCGGAGAGGGGGCGAGGGTCAGAACACTGAAGCTTTCTTT
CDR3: CASIRRGGEGQNTEAFF

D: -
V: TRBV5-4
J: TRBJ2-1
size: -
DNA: TGTGCCAGCAGCGACCGGGGGAATGAGCAGTTCTTC
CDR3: CASSDRGNEQFF

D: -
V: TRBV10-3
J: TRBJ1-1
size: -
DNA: TGTGCCATCCAGGGTAGCGTCACTGAAGCTTTCTTT
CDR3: CAIQGSVTEAFF

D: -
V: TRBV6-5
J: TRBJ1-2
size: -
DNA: TGTGCCAGCAGTACCCGATACCCTGACTCCTATGGCTACACCTTC
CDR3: CASSTRYPDSYGYTF

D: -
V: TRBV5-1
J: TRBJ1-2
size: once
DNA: TGCGCCAGCAGCTTGGAAGGGGCCGGCTATGGCTACACCTTC
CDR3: CASSLEGAGYGYTF

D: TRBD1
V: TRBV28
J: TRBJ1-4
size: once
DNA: TGTGCCAGCAGTTTAACAGGGGGTAATGAAAAACTGTTTTTT
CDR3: CASSLTGGNEKLFF

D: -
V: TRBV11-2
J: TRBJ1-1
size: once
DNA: TGTGCCAGCAGCCCCGACAGTTATGAAGCTTTCTTT
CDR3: CASSPDSYEAFF

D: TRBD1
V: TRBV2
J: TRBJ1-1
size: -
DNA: TGTGCCAGCAGGGGGGACAGGGAAAGAACTATGAACACTGAAGCTTTCTTT
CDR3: CASRGDRERTMNTEAFF

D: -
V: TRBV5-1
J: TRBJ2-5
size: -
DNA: TGCGCCAGTCGAGGGAGCGGAGGAGAAGAGACCCAGTACTTC
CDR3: CASRGSGGEETQYF

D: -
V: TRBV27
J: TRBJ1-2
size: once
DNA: TGTGCCAGCAGTTCCGTAAAGGGTGGGTGGAACTATGGCTACACCTTC
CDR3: CASSSVKGGWNYGYTF

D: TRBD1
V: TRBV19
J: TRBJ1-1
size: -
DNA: TGTGCCAGTTGTCCCAGGGGGGGTGGGACTGAAGCTTTCTTT
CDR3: CASCPRGGGTEAFF

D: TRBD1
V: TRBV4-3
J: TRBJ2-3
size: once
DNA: TGCGCCAGCAGCCAAGAAGGCAGGGGGTCAGATACGCAGTATTTT
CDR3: CASSQEGRGSDTQYF

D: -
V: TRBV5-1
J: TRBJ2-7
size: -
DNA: TGCGCCAGCAGCTTGGTGGATTTGTACGAGCAGTACTTC
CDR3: CASSLVDLYEQYF

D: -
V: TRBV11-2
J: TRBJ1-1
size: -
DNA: TGTGCCAGTAACCTTCTAGCGGAAGCTTTCTTT
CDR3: CASNLLAEAFF

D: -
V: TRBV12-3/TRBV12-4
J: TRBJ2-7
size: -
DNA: TGTGCCAGCACCCTTGACGGCTACGAGCAGTACTTC
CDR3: CASTLDGYEQYF

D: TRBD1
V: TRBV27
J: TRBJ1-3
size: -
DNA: TGTGCCAGCAGACCAGACAGGGTCTCTGGAAACACCATATATTTT
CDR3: CASRPDRVSGNTIYF

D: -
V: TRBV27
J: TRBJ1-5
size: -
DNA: TGTGCCAGCAGTTTATCCTGGACCCAGCCCCAGCATTTT
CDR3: CASSLSWTQPQHF

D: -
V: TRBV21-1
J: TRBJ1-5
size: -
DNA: TGTGCCAGCAGCACCGTAACGGGACAGGGGATCGGTCAGCCCCAGCATTTT
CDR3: CASSTVTGQGIGQPQHF

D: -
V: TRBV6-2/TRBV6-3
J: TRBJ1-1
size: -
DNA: TGTGCCAGCAGTTACAGGGGACTTAGCACTGAAGCTTTCTTT
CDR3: CASSYRGLSTEAFF

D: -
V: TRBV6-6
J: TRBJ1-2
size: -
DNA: TGTGCCACCAAGCGGGGGGCCTCTACGGGCTACACCTTC
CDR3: CATKRGASTGYTF

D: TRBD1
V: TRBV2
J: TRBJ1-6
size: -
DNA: TGTGCCAGCAGTGACTTGACAGGGGCGAATTCACCCCTCCACTTT
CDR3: CASSDLTGANSPLHF

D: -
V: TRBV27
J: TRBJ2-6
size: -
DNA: TGTGCCTCCTCAGTGGGGCCCTCTGGGGCCAACGTCCTGACTTTC
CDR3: CASSVGPSGANVLTF

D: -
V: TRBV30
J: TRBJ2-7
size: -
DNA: TGTGCCTGGAGTCCACTCGGGACTTGGCAGTACTTC
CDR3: CAWSPLGTWQYF

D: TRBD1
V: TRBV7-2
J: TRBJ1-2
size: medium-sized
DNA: TGTGCCAGCAGCCCGGGACAGGGCTATGGCTACACCTTC
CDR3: CASSPGQGYGYTF

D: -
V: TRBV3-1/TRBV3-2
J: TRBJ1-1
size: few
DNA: TGTGCCAGCAGCCTTATCAGGGGAGGAACTGAAGCTTTCTTT
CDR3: CASSLIRGGTEAFF

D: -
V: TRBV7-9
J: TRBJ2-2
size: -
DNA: TGTGCCAGCAGCTTAGCTGGATTGAACACCGGGGAGCTGTTTTTT
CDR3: CASSLAGLNTGELFF

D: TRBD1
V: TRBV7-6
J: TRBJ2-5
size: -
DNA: TGTGCCAGCAGCTCACCCGGGACAGGGGAGGTAGAGACCCAGTACTTC
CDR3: CASSSPGTGEVETQYF

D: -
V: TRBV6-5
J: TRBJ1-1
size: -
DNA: TGTGCCAGCAGTAGTCGAGTGGGACTGAACACTGAAGCTTTCTTT
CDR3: CASSSRVGLNTEAFF

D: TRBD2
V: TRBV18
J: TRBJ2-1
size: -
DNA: TGTGCCAGCTCACCAGATGGGCTAGCGGACAATGAGCAGTTCTTC
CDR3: CASSPDGLADNEQFF

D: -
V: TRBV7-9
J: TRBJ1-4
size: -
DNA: TGTGCCAGCAGCTTTTCAGGGAATGAAAAACTGTTTTTT
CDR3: CASSFSGNEKLFF

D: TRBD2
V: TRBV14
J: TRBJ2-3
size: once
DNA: TGTGCCAGCAGCCGAAGGGCGGGGGGGAGCACAGATACGCAGTATTTT
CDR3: CASSRRAGGSTDTQYF

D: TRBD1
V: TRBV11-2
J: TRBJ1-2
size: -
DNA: TGTGCCAGCAGCCCCACAGGGAATTGGGCGGACAGGGGTTATGGCTACACCTTC
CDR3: CASSPTGNWADRGYGYTF

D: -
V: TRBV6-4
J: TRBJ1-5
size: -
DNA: TGTGCCAGCAGTGACTTCAGGGCCTCTAGCAATCAGCCCCAGCATTTT
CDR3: CASSDFRASSNQPQHF

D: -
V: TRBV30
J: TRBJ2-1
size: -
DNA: TGTGCCTGGAGCTCGGGAAGGTCCTACAATGAGCAGTTCTTC
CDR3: CAWSSGRSYNEQFF

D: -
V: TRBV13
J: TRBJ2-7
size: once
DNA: TGTGCCAGCAGCTTAGTTATAAGGGCTTCCACCTACGAGCAGTACTTC
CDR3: CASSLVIRASTYEQYF

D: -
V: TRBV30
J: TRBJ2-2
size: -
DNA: TGTGCCTGGAGTGGTCTTACCGGGGAGCTGTTTTTT
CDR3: CAWSGLTGELFF

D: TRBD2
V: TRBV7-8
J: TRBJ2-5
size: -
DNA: TGTGCCAGCAAGCTAGCGGGAGTAGAGACCCAGTACTTC
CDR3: CASKLAGVETQYF

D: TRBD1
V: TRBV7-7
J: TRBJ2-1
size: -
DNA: TGTGCCAGCAGCTCCCATCCCGGGACAGGAGGCAATGAGCAGTTCTTC
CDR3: CASSSHPGTGGNEQFF

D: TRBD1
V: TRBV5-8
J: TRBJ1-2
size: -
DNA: TGTGCCAGCAGCTTGATCAAGATCCTGGATCGACAGGGGCTTAGAGGCTACACCTTC
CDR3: CASSLIKILDRQGLRGYTF

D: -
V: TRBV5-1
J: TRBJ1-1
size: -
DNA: TGCGCCAGCAGCTTGGGACAGCACACTGAAGCTTTCTTT
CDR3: CASSLGQHTEAFF

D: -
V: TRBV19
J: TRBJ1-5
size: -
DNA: TGTGCCAGCCAAACAGGTGGGCAAACAAATCAGCCCCAGCATTTT
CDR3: CASQTGGQTNQPQHF

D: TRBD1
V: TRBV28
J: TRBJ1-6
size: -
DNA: TGTGCCAGCAGTTTACCGGACAGGAATAATTCACCCCTCCACTTT
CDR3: CASSLPDRNNSPLHF

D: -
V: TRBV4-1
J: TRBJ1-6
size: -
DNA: TGCGCCAGCAGCCAAGATCGGGCCAGCTCCTATAATTCACCCCTCCACTTT
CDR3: CASSQDRASSYNSPLHF

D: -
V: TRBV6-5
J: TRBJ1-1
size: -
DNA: TGTGCCAGCAGTTTCGTGGCTGACCCAATGAACACTGAAGCTTTCTTT
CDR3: CASSFVADPMNTEAFF

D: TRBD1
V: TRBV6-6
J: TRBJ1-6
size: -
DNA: TGTGCCAGCAGTCGGGACAGGGGGCGAGATTCACCCCTCCACTTT
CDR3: CASSRDRGRDSPLHF

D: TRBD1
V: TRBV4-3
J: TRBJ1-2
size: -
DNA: TGCGCCAGCAGCCACCTGGGGGGGACAGGGGTTGACTATGGCTACACCTTC
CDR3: CASSHLGGTGVDYGYTF

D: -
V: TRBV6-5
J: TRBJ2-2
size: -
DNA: TGTGCCAGCAGTAGCCTAGTGGGAGGCGGGGAGCTGTTTTTT
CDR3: CASSSLVGGGELFF